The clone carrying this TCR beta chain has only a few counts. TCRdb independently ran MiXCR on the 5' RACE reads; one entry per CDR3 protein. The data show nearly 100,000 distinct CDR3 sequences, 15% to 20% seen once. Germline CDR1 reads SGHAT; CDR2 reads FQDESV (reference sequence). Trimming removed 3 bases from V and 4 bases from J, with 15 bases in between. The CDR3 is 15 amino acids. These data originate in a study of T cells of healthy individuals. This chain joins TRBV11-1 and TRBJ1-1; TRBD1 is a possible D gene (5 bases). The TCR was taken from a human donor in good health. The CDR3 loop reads CASSFRTRDGTEAFF. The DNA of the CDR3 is TGTGCCAGCAGCTTCCGCACACGGGACGGCACTGAAGCTTTCTTT.